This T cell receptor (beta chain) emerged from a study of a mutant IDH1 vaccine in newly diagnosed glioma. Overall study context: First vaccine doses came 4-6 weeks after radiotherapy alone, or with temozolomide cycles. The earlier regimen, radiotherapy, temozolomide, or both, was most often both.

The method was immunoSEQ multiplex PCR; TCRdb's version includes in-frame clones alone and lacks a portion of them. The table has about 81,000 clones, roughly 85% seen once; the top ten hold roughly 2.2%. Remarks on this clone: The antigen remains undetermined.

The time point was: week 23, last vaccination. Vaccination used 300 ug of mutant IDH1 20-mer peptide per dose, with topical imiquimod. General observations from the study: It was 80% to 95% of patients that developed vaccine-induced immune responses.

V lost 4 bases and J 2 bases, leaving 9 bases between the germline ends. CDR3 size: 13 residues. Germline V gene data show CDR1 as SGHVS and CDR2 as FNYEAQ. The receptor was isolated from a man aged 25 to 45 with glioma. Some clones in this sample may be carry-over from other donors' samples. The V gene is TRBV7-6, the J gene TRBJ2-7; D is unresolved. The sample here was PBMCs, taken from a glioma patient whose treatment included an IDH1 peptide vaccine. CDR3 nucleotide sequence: TGTGCCAGCAGCTCAGGTCTAGCCTACGAGCAGTACTTC. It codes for CASSSGLAYEQYF.